This T cell receptor (beta chain) was documented in a study of blood T cell repertoires in COVID-19. Study-wide background: T cells, B-cell-depleted T cells, or PBMCs provided the cDNA or gDNA that served as material.

Trimming stripped 6 bases from V and 4 bases from J, with 10 bases between. This CDR3 has 14 amino acids. The germline V gene encodes CDR1 MDHEN and CDR2 SYDVKM. The repertoire was sequenced with immunoSEQ multiplex PCR; TCRdb's copy has only in-frame clones and lacks some. The sample lists about 250,000 clones; approximately 86% were seen once. The V and J genes are TRBV28 and TRBJ1-6; maybe TRBD1 (6 bases). The TCR comes from a woman in her sixties who had recovered from COVID-19. The material sequenced was peripheral blood. The CDR3: CASSTTGYNSPLHF. Here the CDR3 DNA reads TGTGCCAGCAGCACGACAGGATATAATTCACCCCTCCACTTT.